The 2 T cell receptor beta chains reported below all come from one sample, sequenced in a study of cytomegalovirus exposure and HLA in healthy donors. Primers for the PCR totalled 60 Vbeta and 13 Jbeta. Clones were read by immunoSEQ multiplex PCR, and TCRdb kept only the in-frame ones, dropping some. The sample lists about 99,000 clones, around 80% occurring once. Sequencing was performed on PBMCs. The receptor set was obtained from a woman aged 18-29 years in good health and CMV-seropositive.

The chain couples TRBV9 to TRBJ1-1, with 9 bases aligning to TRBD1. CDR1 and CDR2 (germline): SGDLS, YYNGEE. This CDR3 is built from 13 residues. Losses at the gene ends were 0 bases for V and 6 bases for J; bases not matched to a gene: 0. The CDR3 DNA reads TGTGCCAGCAGCGTAGGGGACAGGGCTGAAGCTTTCTTT. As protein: CASSVGDRAEAFF.

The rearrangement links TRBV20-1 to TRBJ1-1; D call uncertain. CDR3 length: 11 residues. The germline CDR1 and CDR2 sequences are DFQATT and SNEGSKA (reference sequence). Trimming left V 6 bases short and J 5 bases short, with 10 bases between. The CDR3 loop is CSARELTEAFF. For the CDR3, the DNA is TGCAGTGCGAGGGAATTAACTGAAGCTTTCTTT.